A single sample gave rise to the 17 T cell receptor beta chains below, sequenced in a study of T-cell memory formation after mild COVID-19. TCRdb fed the 5' RACE reads into MiXCR, producing one record per CDR3 protein. The sample holds about 110,000 distinct CDR3 sequences, about a sixth seen once. The specimen was PBMCs or a T cell subset sorted from them (not recorded which). These receptors were taken from a man between 18 and 29 years old who had mild COVID-19 (a few samples of this study predate the infection). Cell type and time point are not known.

The rearrangement uses TRBV7-3 and TRBJ2-7, with a tentative D call TRBD2 (5 bases). This CDR3 comprises 13 residues. Germline assignment: CDR1 SGHTA and CDR2 FQGTGA. The germline V and J ends were trimmed by 3 bases and 6 bases, with 12 bases remaining between them. In nucleotides, the CDR3 is TGTGCCAGCAGCTTTGACCGGACTGCCGAGCAGTACTTC. This translates into CASSFDRTAEQYF.

The V and J genes are TRBV6-2 or TRBV6-3 and TRBJ2-4, with TRBD1 identical over 9 bases. Per the germline V gene, CDR1 is MNHEY and CDR2 is SVGEGT. CDR3 length: 16 residues. Trimming cost V 6 bases and J 6 bases; bases outside gene matches: 12. The CDR3 here is CASRKTGGWLVNIQYF. As DNA, the CDR3 is TGTGCCAGCAGGAAAACAGGGGGCTGGCTGGTAAACATTCAGTACTTC.

V is TRBV5-6 and J is TRBJ2-5, with D unclear. V shed 0 bases and J shed 4 bases, with 13 bases lying between them. The CDR3 length is 15 residues. The V gene's germline CDR1 is SGHDT and CDR2 YYEEEE. CDR3 in DNA: TGTGCCAGCAGCTTGGTGTCGATTGGCGGAGAGACCCAGTACTTC. Encoded protein: CASSLVSIGGETQYF.

The chain employs TRBV29-1 and TRBJ1-4; D perhaps matches TRBD1 (5 bases). The CDR3 has 13 residues. CDR1 and CDR2 from the germline V gene are SQVTM and ANQGSEA. CDR3 residues: CALGGGTNEKLFF. In nucleotides, the CDR3 is TGCGCCTTGGGTGGGGGAACGAATGAAAAACTGTTTTTT.

The chain carries TRBV4-2 and TRBJ2-2; no firm D call. Germline lookup yields CDR1 LGHNA and CDR2 YNFKEQ. The CDR3 loop spans 15 amino acids. Trimming took off 0 bases at V and 3 bases at J, with 8 bases between the two ends. The CDR3 sequence: CASSQDQTYTGELFF. In DNA form, the CDR3 reads TGTGCCAGCAGCCAAGATCAGACCTACACCGGGGAGCTGTTTTTT.

This clonotype has more than one count but fewer than ten. The chain links TRBV4-1 to TRBJ1-4, with D possibly being TRBD1 (5 bases). V was trimmed by 4 bases and J by 0 bases, leaving 6 bases between them. This CDR3 has 14 residues. The germline V gene has CDR1 MGHRA and CDR2 YSYEKL. CDR3 amino acids: CASSRTSTNEKLFF. In nucleotides, the CDR3 is TGCGCCAGCAGCCGGACATCAACTAATGAAAAACTGTTTTTT.

The chain links TRBV5-4 to TRBJ2-3; no clear D. Looked up from germline, CDR1 is SGHNT and CDR2 is YYREEE (reference sequence). There are 11 residues in the CDR3. V was trimmed by 0 bases and J by 10 bases, leaving 6 bases between them. CDR3 loop: CASSLDSAQYF. In DNA form, the CDR3 reads TGTGCCAGCAGCTTGGACTCCGCGCAGTATTTT.

This clonotype has ten or more counts. The rearrangement links TRBV9 to TRBJ2-3; 10 positions agree with TRBD2. This CDR3 comprises 16 residues. With 4 bases clipped from V and 4 bases from J, the junction kept 9 bases outside the gene matches. CDR1 SGDLS and CDR2 YYNGEE come from the germline V gene. The CDR3, as DNA: TGTGCCAGCAGCTTATGGCCAAGCGGGGGGGCAGATACGCAGTATTTT. Its translation is CASSLWPSGGADTQYF.

In this sample, this clonotype turned up a few times. This chain links TRBV4-2 with TRBJ1-4; D uncertain. CDR1 is LGHNA and CDR2 is YNFKEQ in the germline V gene. This CDR3 comprises 15 residues. With 3 bases removed from V and 5 bases from J, the gap between germline ends came to 13 bases. In DNA form, the CDR3 reads TGTGCCAGCAGCCATGAGGACCGCTGGAATGAAAAACTGTTTTTT. It translates to CASSHEDRWNEKLFF.

This clonotype was counted between two and nine times. The genes are TRBV7-2 and TRBJ2-3, with D maybe TRBD1 (6 bases). The CDR3 spans 14 residues. Per germline, CDR1 SGHTA and CDR2 FQGNSA. The V end was cut by 5 bases, the J end by 2 bases, with 11 bases between. The CDR3 spells CASSKGQHTDTQYF. The CDR3 DNA is TGTGCCAGCAGCAAAGGACAGCACACAGATACGCAGTATTTT. The full variable domain, completed using reference TRBV7-2 and TRBJ2-3, is GAGVSQSPSNKVTEKGKDVELRCDPISGHTALYWYRQSLGQGLEFLIYFQGNSAPDKSGLPSDRFSAERTGGSVSTLTIQRTQQEDSAVYLCASSKGQHTDTQYFGPGTRLTVL.

The chain combines TRBV3-1 with TRBJ2-1; D gene ambiguous. The CDR3 extends over 17 amino acids. Trimming stripped 4 bases from V and 7 bases from J, with 23 bases between. Per germline, CDR1 LGHDT and CDR2 YNNKEL (reference sequence). CDR3 DNA sequence: TGTGCCAGCAGCCTAACCTTATTTCCCGACCAATTTAATGAGCAGTTCTTC. Amino acids: CASSLTLFPDQFNEQFF.

This clonotype has more than one count but fewer than ten. The chain employs TRBV10-3 and TRBJ2-7; the match to TRBD1 covers 9 bases. Per the germline V gene, CDR1 is ENHRY and CDR2 is SYGVKD. J was trimmed by 6 bases and V by 3 bases; bases with no gene match: 6. This CDR3 comprises 14 residues. The CDR3 nucleotides are TGTGCCATCAGTGACCATACAGGGGGCGCCGAGCAGTACGTC. Encoded protein: CAISDHTGGAEQYV.

Only a few counts were recorded for this clonotype. V is TRBV5-1 and J is TRBJ2-6; D gene uncertain. CDR3 length: 18 amino acids. Germline loops: CDR1 SGHRS, CDR2 YFSETQ. V lost 1 base and J lost 0, with 14 bases in between. Here the CDR3 DNA reads TGCGCCAGCAGCTTGTTCCATGACCAAATCTCTGGGGCCAACGTCCTGACTTTC. It codes for CASSLFHDQISGANVLTF.

This clonotype was seen a few times. The gene calls are TRBV29-1 and TRBJ2-3; 10 bases fit TRBD1. This CDR3 is built from 14 residues. Germline CDR1 and CDR2: SQVTM and ANQGSEA. The CDR3 loop is CTTLRDRGGDTQYF. The CDR3 DNA reads as TGCACCACTCTCCGGGACAGGGGTGGAGATACGCAGTATTTT.

This clonotype showed up just a few times. The rearrangement links TRBV5-1 to TRBJ2-2; D ambiguous. Germline CDR1 is SGHRS and CDR2 is YFSETQ. Trimming removed 4 bases at V and 6 bases at J, with 13 bases between. The length of the CDR3 is 14 residues. The CDR3 sequence is CASSPPRAAGELFF. The DNA of the CDR3 is TGCGCCAGCAGCCCGCCACGGGCCGCCGGGGAGCTGTTTTTT.

The chain has TRBV2 and TRBJ2-1; 7 nucleotides align to TRBD2. The CDR3 runs to 14 residues. Germline CDR1 SNHLY, CDR2 FYNNEI. V dropped 11 bases and J dropped 0; count of bases not matched to a gene: 7. CDR3 sequence reads: CASRRGSSYNEQFF. The CDR3 DNA is TGTGCCTCTCGGCGGGGGAGCTCCTACAATGAGCAGTTCTTC.

This clonotype appeared many times. This sequence joins TRBV9 and TRBJ2-5; D remains unclear. This CDR3 is built from 14 residues. Germline V gene sequence: CDR1 SGDLS, CDR2 YYNGEE. V lost 0 bases to trimming and J lost 5 bases, with 11 bases between them. DNA for the CDR3: TGTGCCAGCAGCGTAGGACCCGATAGGGAGACCCAGTACTTC. Translation gives CASSVGPDRETQYF.